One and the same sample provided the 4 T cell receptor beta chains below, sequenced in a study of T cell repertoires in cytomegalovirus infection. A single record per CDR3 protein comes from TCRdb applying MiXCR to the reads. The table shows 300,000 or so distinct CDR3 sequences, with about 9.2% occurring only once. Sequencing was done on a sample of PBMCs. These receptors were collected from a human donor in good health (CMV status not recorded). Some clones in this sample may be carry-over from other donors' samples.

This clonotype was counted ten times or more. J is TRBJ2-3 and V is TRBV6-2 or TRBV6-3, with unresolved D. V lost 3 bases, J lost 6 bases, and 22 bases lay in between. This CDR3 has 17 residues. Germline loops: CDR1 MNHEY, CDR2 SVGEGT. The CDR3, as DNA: TGTGCCAGCAGTTATTTTAACACTCCCAACCTTGGGGATACGCAGTATTTT. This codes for CASSYFNTPNLGDTQYF.

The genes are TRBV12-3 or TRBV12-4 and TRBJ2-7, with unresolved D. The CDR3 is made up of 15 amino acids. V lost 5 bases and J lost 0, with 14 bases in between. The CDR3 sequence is CASSHRTGYSYEQYF. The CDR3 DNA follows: TGTGCCAGCAGTCACCGGACCGGCTACTCCTACGAGCAGTACTTC.

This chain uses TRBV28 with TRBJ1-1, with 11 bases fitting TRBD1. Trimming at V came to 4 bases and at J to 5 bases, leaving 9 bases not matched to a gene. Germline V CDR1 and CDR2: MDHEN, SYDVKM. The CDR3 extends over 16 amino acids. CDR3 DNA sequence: TGTGCCAGCAGTTCTCTCCCGGGACAGGGGGAGACTGAAGCTTTCTTT. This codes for CASSSLPGQGETEAFF. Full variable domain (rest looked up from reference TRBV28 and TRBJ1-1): DVKVTQSSRYLVKRTGEKVFLECVQDMDHENMFWYRQDPGLGLRLIYFSYDVKMKEKGDIPEGYSVSREKKERFSLILESASTNQTSMYLCASSSLPGQGETEAFFGQGTRLTVV.

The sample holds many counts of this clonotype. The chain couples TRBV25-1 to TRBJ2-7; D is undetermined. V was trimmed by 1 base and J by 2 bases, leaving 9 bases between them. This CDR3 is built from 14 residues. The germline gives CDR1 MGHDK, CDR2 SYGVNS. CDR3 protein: CASSELSDTYEQYF. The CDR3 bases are TGTGCCAGCAGTGAATTATCAGATACCTACGAGCAGTACTTC.